The TCR beta chain under discussion was sequenced for a study of blood T cell repertoires in COVID-19. On the study more broadly: T cells, B-cell-depleted T cells, or PBMCs provided the cDNA or gDNA that served as material.

V lost 3 bases to trimming and J lost 3 bases, with 8 bases between them. The germline CDR1 and CDR2 sequences are MGHDK and SYGVNS. The CDR3 totals 14 residues. The table came from immunoSEQ multiplex PCR; TCRdb's copy has only in-frame clones and leaves some out. The data hold hundreds of thousands of clones, with about 86% observed a single time. J is TRBJ1-4 and V is TRBV25-1; D is possibly TRBD1 (6 bases). The receptor was isolated from a man aged 80 or over with acute or convalescent COVID-19. Sequenced material: peripheral blood. The DNA of the CDR3 is TGTGCCAGCAGTGAGGACAGCGCTAATGAAAAACTGTTTTTT. It encodes CASSEDSANEKLFF.